Shown below are 18 T cell receptor beta chains from a single sample sequenced in a study of T cells after yellow fever vaccination. One entry per CDR3 protein, called by TCRdb with MiXCR from the 5' RACE reads. This sample carries 500,000 to 650,000 distinct CDR3 sequences, roughly an eighth of them seen once, and the ten largest clones take more than 12%. The sequencing here drew on PBMCs, taken on the day of the yellow fever booster vaccination. The receptors here all came from a man aged 30 to 45 who received the YFV17D yellow fever vaccine.

This clonotype was detected ten times or more. This chain joins TRBV20-1 and TRBJ2-3, with 8 bases identical to TRBD1. This CDR3 region has 14 residues. Losses at the gene ends were 6 bases for V and 3 bases for J; bases not matched to a gene: 8. CDR1 is DFQATT, CDR2 SNEGSKA, per germline (reference sequence). This chain's CDR3 is CSAPSGGTTDTQYF. For the CDR3, the DNA is TGCAGTGCCCCCTCAGGGGGCACGACAGATACGCAGTATTTT.

This clonotype was observed once. A much larger clone differs from this one at a single base, so this may be a read error. The genes are TRBV6-1 and TRBJ2-3; 8 bases line up with TRBD2. CDR3 size: 13 residues. CDR1 is MNHNS, CDR2 SASEGT, per germline. This chain's CDR3 is CATASGGKDTPYF. Here the CDR3 DNA reads TGTGCTACGGCATCGGGAGGGAAAGATACGCCGTATTTT.

The chain uses TRBV15 and TRBJ1-1; perhaps TRBD1 as D (6 bases). Per the germline V gene, CDR1 is LNHNV and CDR2 is YYDKDF (reference sequence). The CDR3 covers 14 residues. Deletions cut 5 bases from V and 1 base from J, with 11 bases between. This chain's CDR3 is CATSAGQRNTEAFF. The CDR3 coding sequence is TGTGCCACCAGCGCGGGACAACGGAACACTGAAGCTTTCTTT.

This clonotype has a count of ten or more. The chain has TRBV6-5 and TRBJ1-1; no clear D. V lost 2 bases and J 1 base, leaving 8 bases between the germline ends. CDR3 length: 14 residues. Germline CDR1 reads MNHEY; CDR2 reads SVGAGI. The CDR3 region is CASSYPGRNTEAFF. Here the CDR3 DNA reads TGTGCCAGCAGTTACCCCGGACGGAACACTGAAGCTTTCTTT.

This clonotype came up a few times. The genes are TRBV14 and TRBJ2-1; D is uncertain. V lost 3 bases, J lost 10 bases, and 7 bases lay in between. The CDR3 length is 11 residues. In germline, CDR1 is SGHDN, CDR2 FVKESK. CDR3 sequence reads: CASSQVLEQFF. For the CDR3, the DNA is TGTGCCAGCAGCCAGGTCCTAGAGCAGTTCTTC.

The table lists this clonotype with many counts. V usage is TRBV12-3 or TRBV12-4 and J usage is TRBJ2-1; TRBD2 aligns across 11 bases. J lost 8 bases, V lost 2 bases, and 5 bases had no gene match. The CDR3 loop spans 15 amino acids. The CDR3 DNA sequence: TGTGCCAGCAGTTTAACTAGCGGGAGTGGACATGAGCAGTTCTTC. It codes for CASSLTSGSGHEQFF.

In its sample, this clonotype was seen a few times. The rearrangement joins TRBV2 to TRBJ2-1; tentatively, D is TRBD1 (6 bases). Trimming removed 6 bases at V and 8 bases at J, with 17 bases between. The CDR3 has 14 amino acids. The germline V gene encodes CDR1 SNHLY and CDR2 FYNNEI. CDR3 region: CASRNRASWDEQFF. Here the CDR3 DNA reads TGTGCCAGCAGGAACAGGGCCTCTTGGGATGAGCAGTTCTTC. Drawing the rest from reference TRBV2 and TRBJ2-1, the complete variable domain is EPEVTQTPSHQVTQMGQEVILRCVPISNHLYFYWYRQILGQKVEFLVSFYNNEISEKSEIFDDQFSVERPDGSNFTLKIRSTKLEDSAMYFCASRNRASWDEQFFGPGTRLTVL.

This clonotype was found many times. The chain joins TRBV7-2 to TRBJ2-2; D possibly uses TRBD1 or TRBD2 (6 bases each). The V gene lost 5 bases and the J gene lost 4 bases, with 17 bases spanning the gap. CDR1 SGHTA and CDR2 FQGNSA come from the germline V gene. The CDR3 is made up of 16 amino acids. The CDR3 nucleotides are TGTGCCAGCAGCCAGAGACTAGGGGGATCCACCGGGGAGCTGTTTTTT. It translates to CASSQRLGGSTGELFF.

This clonotype was picked up a small number of times. The gene calls are TRBV3-1 and TRBJ2-2; a weak D match, TRBD1 (5 bases). Germline assignment: CDR1 LGHDT and CDR2 YNNKEL (reference sequence). V was cut by 2 bases and J by 1 base, with 14 bases left in between. The CDR3 extends over 17 amino acids. CDR3 region: CASSQQGRVENTGELFF. The CDR3 coding sequence is TGTGCCAGCAGCCAACAGGGCCGGGTGGAGAACACCGGGGAGCTGTTTTTT.

The CDR3 region is CASSYRGAGDPDEQFF. The CDR3 DNA is TGTGCCAGCAGCTATCGGGGGGCCGGGGACCCTGATGAGCAGTTCTTC. J is TRBJ2-1 and V is TRBV5-6; a weak D match, TRBD2 (7 bases). CDR3 length: 16 amino acids. Between the trimmed V and J ends, which lost 3 bases and 8 bases, there was a span of 21 bases. In germline, CDR1 is SGHDT, CDR2 YYEEEE. The full variable domain, its missing parts supplied by reference TRBV5-6 and TRBJ2-1, is DAGVTQSPTHLIKTRGQQVTLRCSPKSGHDTVSWYQQALGQGPQFIFQYYEEEERQRGNFPDRFSGHQFPNYSSELNVNALLLGDSALYLCASSYRGAGDPDEQFFGPGTRLTVL.

This clonotype was detected a few times. This sequence joins TRBV7-8 and TRBJ1-4; tentatively, D is TRBD1 (5 bases). The CDR3 runs to 15 residues. CDR1 is SGHVS, CDR2 FQNEAQ, per germline. Trimming stripped 1 base from V and 4 bases from J, with 10 bases between. Here the CDR3 DNA reads TGTGCCAGCAGCTTAGTGTCAGGGAATAATGAAAAACTGTTTTTT. Protein: CASSLVSGNNEKLFF.

This chain links TRBV18 with TRBJ2-3; 7 bases align to TRBD2. V lost 4 bases to trimming and J lost 2 bases; unmatched junction nucleotides: 3. Germline V gives CDR1 KGHSH, CDR2 LQKENI. This CDR3 is built from 14 residues. The CDR3 here is CASSQLADTDTQYF. Written as DNA, the CDR3 is TGTGCCAGCTCACAGCTAGCGGACACAGATACGCAGTATTTT.

The V gene is TRBV7-9, the J gene TRBJ2-1, with TRBD1 identical over 8 bases. Per the germline V gene, CDR1 is SEHNR and CDR2 is FQNEAQ (reference sequence). With 4 bases clipped from V and 5 bases from J, the junction kept 13 bases outside the gene matches. This CDR3 has 17 residues. CDR3 in DNA: TGTGCCAGCAGCTCGCACTTCCAGGGGGCGGATGACAATGAGCAGTTCTTC. This gives the protein CASSSHFQGADDNEQFF.

In this sample, this clonotype turned up a few times. The CDR3 coding sequence is TGTGCCAGCGCCTCCCCAGCGGCCGGGGGGTTTGAGCAGTTCTTC. This encodes CASASPAAGGFEQFF. The chain recombines TRBV6-1 with TRBJ2-1; 7 positions agree with TRBD2. Unmatched junction bases numbered 16, after V lost 8 bases and J lost 9 bases. This CDR3 comprises 15 residues. CDR1 is MNHNS, CDR2 SASEGT, per germline.

The chain joins TRBV12-5 to TRBJ2-5, with 13 positions matching TRBD2. CDR1 LGHNT and CDR2 FRNRAP come from the germline V gene. With 6 bases clipped from V and 5 bases from J, the junction kept 6 bases outside the gene matches. This CDR3 is built from 15 residues. CDR3 coding DNA: TGTGCTAGTGGAACAGGACTAGCGGGAGTCGAGACCCAGTACTTC. Translating it yields CASGTGLAGVETQYF.

V gene TRBV5-1 combines with J gene TRBJ2-5; the D gene is possibly TRBD2 (6 bases). Between the trimmed V and J ends, which lost 5 bases and 5 bases, there was a span of 16 bases. The CDR3 has 14 amino acids. CDR1 is SGHRS and CDR2 is YFSETQ in the germline V gene. CDR3 bases: TGCGCCAGCAGTTCGGGAGCGGCGCGCGAGACCCAGTACTTC. Translating it yields CASSSGAARETQYF.

For the CDR3, the DNA is TGCAGTGCTAGGGGCGGGAAAATCCCCGCTGGGTACGAGCAGTACTTC. It translates to CSARGGKIPAGYEQYF. The rearrangement joins TRBV20-1 to TRBJ2-7; possibly TRBD2 for D (6 bases). Trimming removed 3 bases from V and 4 bases from J, with 22 bases in between. The V gene's germline CDR1 is DFQATT and CDR2 SNEGSKA (reference sequence). The CDR3 has 16 amino acids.

The chain links TRBV28 to TRBJ2-7; D gene unclear. V was pared by 2 bases and J by 2 bases, with 7 bases between. CDR1 is MDHEN and CDR2 is SYDVKM in the germline V gene. The CDR3 spans 13 residues. This chain's CDR3 is CASSLQQPYEQYF. In DNA, the CDR3 is TGTGCCAGCAGTTTACAACAGCCCTACGAGCAGTACTTC.